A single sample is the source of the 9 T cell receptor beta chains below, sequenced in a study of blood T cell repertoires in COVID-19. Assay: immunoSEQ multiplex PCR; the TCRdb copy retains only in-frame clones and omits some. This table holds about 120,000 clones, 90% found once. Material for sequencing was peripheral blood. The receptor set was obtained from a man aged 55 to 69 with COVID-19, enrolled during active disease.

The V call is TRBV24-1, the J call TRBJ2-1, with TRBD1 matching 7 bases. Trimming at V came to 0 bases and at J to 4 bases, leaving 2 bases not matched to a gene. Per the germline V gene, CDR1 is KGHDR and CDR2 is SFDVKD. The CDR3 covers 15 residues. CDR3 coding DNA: TGTGCCACCAGTGATTTGCAGGGACAGTACAATGAGCAGTTCTTC. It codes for CATSDLQGQYNEQFF.

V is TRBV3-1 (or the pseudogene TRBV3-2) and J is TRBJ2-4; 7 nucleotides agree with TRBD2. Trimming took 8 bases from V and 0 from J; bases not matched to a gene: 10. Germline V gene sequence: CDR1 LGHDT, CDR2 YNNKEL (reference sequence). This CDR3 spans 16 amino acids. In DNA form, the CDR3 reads TGTGCCAGCGGTTCGGGACTAACACTAGCCAAAAACATTCAGTACTTC. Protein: CASGSGLTLAKNIQYF.

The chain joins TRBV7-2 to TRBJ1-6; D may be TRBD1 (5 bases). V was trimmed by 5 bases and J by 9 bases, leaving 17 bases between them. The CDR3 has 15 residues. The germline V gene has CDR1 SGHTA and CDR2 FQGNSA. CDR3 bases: TGTGCCAGCAGCCCACAGGTCTTACAGAGTTCACCCCTCCACTTT. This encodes CASSPQVLQSSPLHF. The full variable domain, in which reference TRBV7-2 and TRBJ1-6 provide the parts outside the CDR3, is GAGVSQSPSNKVTEKGKDVELRCDPISGHTALYWYRQSLGQGLEFLIYFQGNSAPDKSGLPSDRFSAERTGGSVSTLTIQRTQQEDSAVYLCASSPQVLQSSPLHFGNGTRLTVT.

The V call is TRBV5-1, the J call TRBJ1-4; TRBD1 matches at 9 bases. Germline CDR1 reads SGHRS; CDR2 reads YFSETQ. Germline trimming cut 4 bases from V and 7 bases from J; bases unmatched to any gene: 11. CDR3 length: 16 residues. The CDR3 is CASSPVPGTGIEKLFF. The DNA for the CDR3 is TGCGCCAGCAGCCCCGTCCCCGGGACAGGGATTGAAAAACTGTTTTTT.

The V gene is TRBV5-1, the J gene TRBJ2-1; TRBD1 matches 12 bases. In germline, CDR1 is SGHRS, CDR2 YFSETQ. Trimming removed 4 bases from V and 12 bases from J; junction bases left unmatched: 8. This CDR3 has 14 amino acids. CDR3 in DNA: TGCGCCAGCAGCCCCCGGGACAGGGGGCGCGGGCAGTTCTTC. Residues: CASSPRDRGRGQFF.

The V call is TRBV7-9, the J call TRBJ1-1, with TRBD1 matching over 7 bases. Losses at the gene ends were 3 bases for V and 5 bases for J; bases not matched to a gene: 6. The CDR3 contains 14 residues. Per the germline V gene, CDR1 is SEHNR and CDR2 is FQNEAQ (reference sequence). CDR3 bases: TGTGCCAGCAGCTTGGAGGGGGCCTTGACTGAAGCTTTCTTT. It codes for CASSLEGALTEAFF.

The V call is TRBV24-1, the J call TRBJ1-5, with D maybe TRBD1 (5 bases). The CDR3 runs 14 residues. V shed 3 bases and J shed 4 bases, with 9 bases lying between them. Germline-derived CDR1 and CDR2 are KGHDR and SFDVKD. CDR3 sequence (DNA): TGTGCCACCAGTGATGGGGCCCAGAATCAGCCCCAGCATTTT. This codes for CATSDGAQNQPQHF.

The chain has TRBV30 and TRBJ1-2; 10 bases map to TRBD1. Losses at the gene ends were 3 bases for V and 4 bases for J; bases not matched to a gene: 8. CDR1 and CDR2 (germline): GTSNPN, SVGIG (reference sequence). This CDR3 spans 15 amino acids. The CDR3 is CAWSAPGQGSYGYTF. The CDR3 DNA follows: TGTGCCTGGAGCGCCCCGGGACAGGGGAGCTATGGCTACACCTTC.

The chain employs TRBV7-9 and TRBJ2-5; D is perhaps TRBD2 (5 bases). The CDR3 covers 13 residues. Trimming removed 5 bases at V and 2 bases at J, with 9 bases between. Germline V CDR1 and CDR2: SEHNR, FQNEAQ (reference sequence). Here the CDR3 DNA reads TGTGCCAGCAGCAAGGACTCGCAAGAGACCCAGTACTTC. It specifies CASSKDSQETQYF.